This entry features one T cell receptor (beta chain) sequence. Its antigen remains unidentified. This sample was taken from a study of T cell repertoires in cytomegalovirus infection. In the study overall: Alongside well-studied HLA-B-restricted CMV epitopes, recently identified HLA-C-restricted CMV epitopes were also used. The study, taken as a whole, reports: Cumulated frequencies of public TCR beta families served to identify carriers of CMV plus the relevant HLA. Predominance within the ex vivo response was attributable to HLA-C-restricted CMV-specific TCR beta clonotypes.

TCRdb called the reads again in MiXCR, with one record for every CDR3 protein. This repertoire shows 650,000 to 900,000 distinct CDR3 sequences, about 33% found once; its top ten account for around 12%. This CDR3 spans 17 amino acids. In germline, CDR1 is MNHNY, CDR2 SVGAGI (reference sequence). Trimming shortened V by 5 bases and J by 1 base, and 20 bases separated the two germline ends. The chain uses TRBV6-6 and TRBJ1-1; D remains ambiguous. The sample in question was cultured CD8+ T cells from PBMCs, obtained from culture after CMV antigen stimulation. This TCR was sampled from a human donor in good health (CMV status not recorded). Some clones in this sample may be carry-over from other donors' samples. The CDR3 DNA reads TGTGCCAGCAGTCCCCATGGGAGGGCTCTAACGAACACTGAAGCTTTCTTT. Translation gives CASSPHGRALTNTEAFF.